Below are 23 T cell receptor beta chains sequenced from a single sample in a study of blood T cell repertoires in COVID-19. The table came from immunoSEQ multiplex PCR; TCRdb's copy has only in-frame clones and leaves some out. This table holds some 670,000 clones, 85% to 90% found once. The sequencing input was peripheral blood. The receptors originated from a woman between 18 and 29 years old with acute or convalescent COVID-19.

This chain links TRBV7-9 with TRBJ2-1, with TRBD1 as a possible D gene (6 bases). Looked up from germline, CDR1 is SEHNR and CDR2 is FQNEAQ (reference sequence). CDR3 length equals 17 residues. The V end lost 3 bases, the J end lost 0 bases, and 15 bases lay between the germline ends. The DNA of the CDR3 is TGTGCCAGCAGCTTTGGTGGGGGCGACCTCTCCTACAATGAGCAGTTCTTC. It encodes CASSFGGGDLSYNEQFF.

The V call is TRBV3-1 (or the pseudogene TRBV3-2), the J call TRBJ2-4; perhaps TRBD2 as D (6 bases). This CDR3 is 19 amino acids long. Germline V gene data show CDR1 as LGHDT and CDR2 as YNNKEL (reference sequence). Trimming left V 1 base short and J 5 bases short, with 24 bases between. The CDR3 spells CASSQGLGVGRTIENIQYF. In DNA, the CDR3 is TGTGCCAGCAGCCAAGGACTTGGGGTGGGGAGGACAATCGAAAACATTCAGTACTTC.

This clone came up once. V and J are TRBV5-4 and TRBJ2-3, with TRBD1 matching 8 bases. Per the germline V gene, CDR1 is SGHNT and CDR2 is YYREEE (reference sequence). V gave up 4 bases and J gave up 4 bases; unmatched junction bases: 5. CDR3 length: 14 residues. The CDR3 loop is CASSTDRGADTQYF. Here the CDR3 DNA reads TGTGCCAGCAGCACCGACAGGGGAGCAGATACGCAGTATTTT.

The J gene is TRBJ1-1, the V gene TRBV6-5; possible D gene TRBD1, 5 bases. Germline CDR1 reads MNHEY; CDR2 reads SVGAGI. CDR3 size: 13 residues. Trimming took off 0 bases at V and 10 bases at J, with 12 bases between the two ends. CDR3 in DNA: TGTGCCAGCAGTTACTCGGGGCCCTCAGGAGCTTTCTTT. Its protein product is CASSYSGPSGAFF.

This clone turned up a few times. The rearrangement uses TRBV18 and TRBJ2-7, with 10 bases that match TRBD1. Germline V gives CDR1 KGHSH, CDR2 LQKENI. The V gene end was trimmed by 2 bases and the J gene end by 5 bases; junction bases not matched to a gene: 9. The CDR3 consists of 16 residues. The CDR3 nucleotides read TGTGCCAGCTCACCAGAAGACAGGGGGCGAGGACACGAGCAGTACTTC. It specifies CASSPEDRGRGHEQYF. Drawing the rest from reference TRBV18 and TRBJ2-7, the complete variable domain is NAGVMQNPRHLVRRRGQEARLRCSPMKGHSHVYWYRQLPEEGLKFMVYLQKENIIDESGMPKERFSAEFPKEGPSILRIQQVVRGDSAAYFCASSPEDRGRGHEQYFGPGTRLTVT.

The V gene is TRBV3-1 (or the pseudogene TRBV3-2), the J gene TRBJ2-3; 7 nucleotides line up with TRBD2. This CDR3 comprises 18 residues. From germline, CDR1 is LGHDT and CDR2 YNNKEL (reference sequence). Trimming removed 2 bases from V and 0 bases from J; junction bases left unmatched: 11. DNA of the CDR3: TGTGCCAGCAGCCAATCCCCGGCGGTAGCGGGTAGCACAGATACGCAGTATTTT. It encodes CASSQSPAVAGSTDTQYF.

This clone has more than one count but fewer than ten. The chain combines TRBV5-5 with TRBJ1-2, with D possibly being TRBD1 (5 bases). CDR1 and CDR2 (germline): SGHKS, YYEKEE (reference sequence). The CDR3 covers 16 residues. V gave up 0 bases and J gave up 2 bases, with 14 bases separating them. The CDR3 DNA sequence: TGTGCCAGCAGCTTGGATCGAGCAGGGCTCAACTATGGCTACACCTTC. Protein sequence: CASSLDRAGLNYGYTF. Combining the CDR3 with reference TRBV5-5 and TRBJ1-2 gives the whole variable domain DAGVTQSPTHLIKTRGQQVTLRCSPISGHKSVSWYQQVLGQGPQFIFQYYEKEERGRGNFPDRFSARQFPNYSSELNVNALLLGDSALYLCASSLDRAGLNYGYTFGSGTRLTVV.

V usage is TRBV6-5 and J usage is TRBJ1-5; the match to TRBD1 covers 8 bases. J was trimmed by 1 base and V by 7 bases; bases with no gene match: 3. This CDR3 spans 14 amino acids. CDR1 and CDR2 (germline): MNHEY, SVGAGI. Written as DNA, the CDR3 is TGTGCCAGCAAGGACAGGGAGAGCAATCAGCCCCAGCATTTT. Encoded protein: CASKDRESNQPQHF.

The J gene is TRBJ1-3, the V gene TRBV7-9, with 7 positions matching TRBD1. The CDR3 runs to 16 residues. Germline values: CDR1 SEHNR, CDR2 FQNEAQ (reference sequence). V was clipped by 0 bases and J by 4 bases; unmatched bases: 6. The CDR3 reads CASSLAGGGIGNTIYF. The CDR3 DNA follows: TGTGCCAGCAGCTTAGCAGGGGGCGGTATCGGAAACACCATATATTTT.

CDR3 nucleotide sequence: TGTGCCAGCAGTTTCGGGTCCCTAGTCGGTGCCTATGGCTACACCTTC. Protein sequence: CASSFGSLVGAYGYTF. This rearrangement joins TRBV27 to TRBJ1-2, with D unclear. The CDR3 consists of 16 residues. CDR1 MNHEY and CDR2 SMNVEV come from the germline V gene (reference sequence). V was trimmed by 3 bases and J by 4 bases, leaving 18 bases between them.

The chain couples TRBV21-1 to TRBJ1-2; TRBD1, the D gene given by the table, was not confirmed from the DNA. TRBV21-1 is given as a pseudogene. The CDR3 spans 12 residues. Here the CDR3 reads CASSKVGFGYTF. DNA of the CDR3: TGTGCCAGCAGCAAAGTTGGCTTTGGCTACACCTTC.

V gene TRBV5-1 combines with J gene TRBJ2-7, with 7 bases that match TRBD1. This CDR3 has 12 amino acids. J was trimmed by 6 bases and V by 2 bases; bases with no gene match: 2. Germline assignment: CDR1 SGHRS and CDR2 YFSETQ. As DNA, the CDR3 is TGCGCCAGCAGCTTCCGACAGGGCGAGCAGTACTTC. Translated: CASSFRQGEQYF.

The gene calls are TRBV13 and TRBJ1-2, with D maybe TRBD1 (5 bases). The CDR3 totals 15 residues. Germline loops: CDR1 PRHDT, CDR2 FYEKMQ (reference sequence). The V end was cut by 7 bases, the J end by 2 bases, with 17 bases between. CDR3 sequence: CASKKAGGVNYGYTF. In DNA, the CDR3 is TGTGCCAGCAAAAAAGCTGGGGGGGTGAACTATGGCTACACCTTC.

This sequence joins TRBV6-1 and TRBJ1-1; 7 nucleotides line up with TRBD1. With 3 bases clipped from V and 0 bases from J, the junction kept 7 bases outside the gene matches. CDR1 and CDR2 (germline): MNHNS, SASEGT. The CDR3 is 16 amino acids. The CDR3 here is CASSDDRAMMNTEAFF. CDR3 nucleotides: TGTGCCAGCAGTGATGACAGGGCCATGATGAACACTGAAGCTTTCTTT.

The V gene is TRBV29-1, the J gene TRBJ1-2; D gene unclear. CDR3 length equals 12 residues. Germline-derived CDR1 and CDR2 are SQVTM and ANQGSEA. The V end lost 3 bases, the J end lost 4 bases, and 9 bases lay between the germline ends. CDR3 region: CSVEGGFYGYTF. In DNA, the CDR3 is TGCAGCGTTGAGGGAGGGTTCTATGGCTACACCTTC.

This chain joins TRBV7-2 and TRBJ1-2; 7 nucleotides agree with TRBD1. Germline V gene lookup returns CDR1 SGHTA and CDR2 FQGNSA. This CDR3 comprises 13 residues. Unmatched junction bases numbered 6, after V lost 3 bases and J lost 8 bases. Here the CDR3 DNA reads TGTGCCAGCAGCTTGGGACAGAGTACGGGCTACACCTTC. Translation: CASSLGQSTGYTF.

This chain joins TRBV14 and TRBJ1-1, with D perhaps TRBD1 (5 bases). CDR1 and CDR2 (germline): SGHDN, FVKESK. V was shortened by 4 bases and J by 5 bases, with 26 bases between the two germline ends. This CDR3 has 18 amino acids. CDR3 DNA: TGTGCCAGCAGCCCCTTTTTGGGAGGGACGCTGGTGGGTACTGAAGCTTTCTTT. This gives the protein CASSPFLGGTLVGTEAFF.

V usage is TRBV3-1 (or the pseudogene TRBV3-2) and J usage is TRBJ1-2; 7 positions agree with TRBD1. The CDR3 loop spans 17 amino acids. Germline trimming cut 0 bases from V and 7 bases from J; bases unmatched to any gene: 14. CDR1 and CDR2 from the germline V gene are LGHDT and YNNKEL (reference sequence). CDR3 residues: CASSQDAPGTALSGYTF. Here the CDR3 DNA reads TGTGCCAGCAGCCAAGATGCGCCCGGGACAGCTTTATCTGGCTACACCTTC.

The chain recombines TRBV24-1 with TRBJ2-5, with 15 bases lining up with TRBD2. V was clipped by 4 bases and J by 1 base; unmatched bases: 6. CDR1 is KGHDR and CDR2 is SFDVKD in the germline V gene. The CDR3 length is 18 residues. The CDR3 loop is CATSDGLAGGPVQETQYF. In DNA form, the CDR3 reads TGTGCCACCAGTGACGGACTAGCGGGGGGGCCTGTCCAAGAGACCCAGTACTTC.

The chain has TRBV30 and TRBJ1-6; the match to TRBD1 covers 9 bases. The CDR3 totals 15 residues. V lost 3 bases and J lost 7; bases outside the gene matches: 7. The germline CDR1 and CDR2 sequences are GTSNPN and SVGIG (reference sequence). The CDR3 nucleotides are TGTGCCTGGAGACCTTCGGACAGGGGAAATTCACCCCTCCACTTT. It codes for CAWRPSDRGNSPLHF.

CDR3 region: CAGGTANYGYTF. CDR3 bases: TGTGCCGGGGGGACAGCAAACTATGGCTACACCTTC. The chain combines TRBV30 with TRBJ1-2; 7 positions match TRBD1. The germline CDR1 and CDR2 sequences are GTSNPN and SVGIG (reference sequence). The CDR3 runs to 12 residues. V lost 8 bases and J lost 2; bases outside the gene matches: 5.

The chain employs TRBV5-5 and TRBJ1-1; D gene unclear. Trimming pared 1 base from V and 0 bases from J, leaving 10 bases between. This CDR3 has 15 amino acids. CDR1 SGHKS and CDR2 YYEKEE come from the germline V gene (reference sequence). CDR3 coding DNA: TGTGCCAGCAGCTTGTACGAGGATCTGAACACTGAAGCTTTCTTT. Its translation: CASSLYEDLNTEAFF. Complete variable domain (other parts from reference TRBV5-5 and TRBJ1-1): DAGVTQSPTHLIKTRGQQVTLRCSPISGHKSVSWYQQVLGQGPQFIFQYYEKEERGRGNFPDRFSARQFPNYSSELNVNALLLGDSALYLCASSLYEDLNTEAFFGQGTRLTVV.

This sequence joins TRBV7-6 and TRBJ2-3; a possible D gene is TRBD2 (7 bases). CDR1 is SGHVS, CDR2 FNYEAQ, per germline. Trimming removed 2 bases from V and 6 bases from J, with 15 bases in between. The CDR3 runs to 15 residues. This CDR3 is CASSLSEGGDDTQYF. The CDR3 DNA is TGTGCCAGCAGCTTATCAGAGGGGGGGGACGATACGCAGTATTTT.